This T cell receptor (beta chain) was captured by sequencing in a study of OX40 agonist ivuxolimab in advanced cancers. The V gene's germline CDR1 is ENHRY and CDR2 SYGVKD. The CDR3 contains 13 residues. J lost 3 bases, V lost 7 bases, and 2 bases had no gene match. Profiled with immunoSEQ multiplex PCR; TCRdb holds only in-frame clones, not every one. The sample shows about 45,000 clones, roughly 82% of them seen only once. The sequencing used CD4+ or CD8+ T cells sorted from blood, collected in a trial of the OX40 agonist ivuxolimab. This clonotype originated in an adult with an advanced solid tumor such as melanoma, head and neck, liver or kidney cancer. J is TRBJ1-1 and V is TRBV10-3; TRBD1 agrees at 10 bases. DNA of the CDR3: TGTGCCATCACCGGGACAGGGGACACTGAAGCTTTCTTT. Amino acids: CAITGTGDTEAFF.